In its sample, the clone carrying this TCR beta chain was seen a few times. The sample belongs to a study of T cells in Graves' hyperthyroidism and ophthalmopathy. RNA transcripts were the template for amplifying TCR beta CDR3 regions. First-round RT-PCR with HTBI primers amplified the TCR CDR3 region. Each CDR3 protein is one row after TCRdb ran MiXCR on the multiplex PCR reads. The sample yields fewer than 400,000 distinct CDR3 sequences, 16% seen once. V was clipped by 8 bases and J by 6 bases; unmatched bases: 6. This CDR3 comprises 12 residues. The receptor was derived from a young man with Graves' hyperthyroidism. The chain joins TRBV12-3 or TRBV12-4 to TRBJ2-7; 8 nucleotides agree with TRBD2. The sequenced sample was blood. The CDR3 nucleotides read TGTGCCAGCTGTCCCGGGGGGGGCGAGCAGTACTTC. This codes for CASCPGGGEQYF.